The TCR beta chain described here comes from a study of identifying expanded T cells in peripheral blood. Comment on this clone: Its matching antigen is unknown.

Profiled with immunoSEQ multiplex PCR; TCRdb holds only in-frame clones, not every one. Of some 78,000 clones in the sample, 88% are singletons; the top ten hold roughly 19%. During the collection period, no donor immune events like infections were recorded. Findings of the study overall: Clone count variance between approximately 2-week samples rose with total template count. Differentially abundant clones: 0.95 to 1.5 between replicates, just under 17 at 2 to 3 weeks, 18 to 20 at four.

Germline V CDR1 and CDR2: SGHTA, FQGNSA. Trimming cost V 1 base and J 4 bases, with 10 bases left between them. The CDR3 covers 14 residues. This receptor was obtained from a person aged 18-70 years in good health. The chain recombines TRBV7-2 with TRBJ1-2; D gene ambiguous. Sequenced: blood. The CDR3 loop is CASSLGFRGYGYTF. The CDR3 bases are TGTGCCAGCAGCTTAGGCTTTCGGGGCTATGGCTACACCTTC.